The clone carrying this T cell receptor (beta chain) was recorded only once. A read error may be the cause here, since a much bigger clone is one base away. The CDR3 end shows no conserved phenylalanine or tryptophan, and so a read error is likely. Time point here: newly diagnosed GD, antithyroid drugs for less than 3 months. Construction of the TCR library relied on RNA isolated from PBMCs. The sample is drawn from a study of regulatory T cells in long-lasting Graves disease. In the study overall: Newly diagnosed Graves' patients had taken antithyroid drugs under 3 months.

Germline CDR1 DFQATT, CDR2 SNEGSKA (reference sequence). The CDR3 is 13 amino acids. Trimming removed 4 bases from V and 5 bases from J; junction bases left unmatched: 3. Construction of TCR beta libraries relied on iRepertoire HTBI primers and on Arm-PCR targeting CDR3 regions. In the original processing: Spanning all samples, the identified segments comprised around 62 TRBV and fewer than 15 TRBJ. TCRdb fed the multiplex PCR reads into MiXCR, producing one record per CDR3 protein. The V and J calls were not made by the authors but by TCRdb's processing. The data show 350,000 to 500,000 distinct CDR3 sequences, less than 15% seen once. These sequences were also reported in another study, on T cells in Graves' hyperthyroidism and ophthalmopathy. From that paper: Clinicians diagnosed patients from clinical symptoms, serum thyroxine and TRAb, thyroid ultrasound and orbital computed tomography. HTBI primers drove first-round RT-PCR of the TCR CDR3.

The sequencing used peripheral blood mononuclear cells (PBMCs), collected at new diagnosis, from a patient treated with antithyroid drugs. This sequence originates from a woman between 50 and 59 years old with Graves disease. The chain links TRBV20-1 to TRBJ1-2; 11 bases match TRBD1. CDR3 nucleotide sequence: TGCAGTGCTAAGGACAGGGGGCAATATGGCTACACCCTC. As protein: CSAKDRGQYGYTL.